The clone carrying this T cell receptor beta chain was found once. This record comes from a study of T cell responses to AZD1222 COVID-19 vaccine. The CDR3 is 14 residues long. CDR1 and CDR2 (germline): SGHDT, YYEEEE. V lost 1 base and J 4 bases, leaving 8 bases between the germline ends. Here immunoSEQ multiplex PCR was the method, and the copy in TCRdb shows in-frame clones only, minus some. The profile shows about 150,000 clones, 90% of them singletons. The chain employs TRBV5-6 and TRBJ1-4; no clear D gene. The TCR was taken from an adult in good health. The sample was peripheral blood, taken on day 0 of AZD1222 vaccination. The CDR3 sequence: CASSLRGINEKLFF. In nucleotides, the CDR3 is TGTGCCAGCAGCTTGCGGGGAATTAATGAAAAACTGTTTTTT.